The clone carrying this TCR beta chain was observed once. The entry originates in a study of cytomegalovirus exposure and HLA in healthy donors. It was with 60 Vbeta and 13 Jbeta primers that the PCR ran. Libraries were prepared by immunoSEQ multiplex PCR; TCRdb keeps only in-frame clonotypes and omits some of them. This table holds about 160,000 clones, around four fifths found once. V lost 5 bases, J lost 10 bases, and 11 bases lay in between. Looked up from germline, CDR1 is SQVTM and CDR2 is ANQGSEA. The CDR3 spans 10 residues. The sequence derives from a young man in good health and CMV-seropositive. Sequenced input: PBMCs. The chain uses TRBV29-1 and TRBJ1-2; no reliable D call. The CDR3 DNA is TGCAGCGTTCTCGAGGGCGTCTACACCTTC. Its translation is CSVLEGVYTF.